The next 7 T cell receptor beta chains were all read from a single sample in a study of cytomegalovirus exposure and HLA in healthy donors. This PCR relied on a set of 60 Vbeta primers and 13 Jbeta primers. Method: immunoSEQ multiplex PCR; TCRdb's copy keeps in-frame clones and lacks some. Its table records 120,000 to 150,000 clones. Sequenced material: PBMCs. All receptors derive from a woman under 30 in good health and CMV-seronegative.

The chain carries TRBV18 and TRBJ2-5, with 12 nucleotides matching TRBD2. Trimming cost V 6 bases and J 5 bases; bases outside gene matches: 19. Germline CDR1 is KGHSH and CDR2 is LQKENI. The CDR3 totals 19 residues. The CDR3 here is CASSPRRKTSGSNEETQYF. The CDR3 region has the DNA TGTGCCAGCTCCCCCAGAAGAAAGACTAGCGGGAGTAACGAGGAGACCCAGTACTTC.

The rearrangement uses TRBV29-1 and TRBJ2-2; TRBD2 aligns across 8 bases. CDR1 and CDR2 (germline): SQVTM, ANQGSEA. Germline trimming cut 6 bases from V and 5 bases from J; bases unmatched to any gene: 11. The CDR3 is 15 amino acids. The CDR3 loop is CSVRSRGGDTGELFF. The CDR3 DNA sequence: TGCAGCGTACGCTCCCGGGGGGGGGATACCGGGGAGCTGTTTTTT.

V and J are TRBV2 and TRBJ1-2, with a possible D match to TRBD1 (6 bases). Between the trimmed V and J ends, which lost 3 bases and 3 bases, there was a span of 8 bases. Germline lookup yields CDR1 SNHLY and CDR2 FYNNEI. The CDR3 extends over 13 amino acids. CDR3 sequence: CASSDRGHYGYTF. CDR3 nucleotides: TGTGCCAGCAGTGACAGGGGTCACTATGGCTACACCTTC.

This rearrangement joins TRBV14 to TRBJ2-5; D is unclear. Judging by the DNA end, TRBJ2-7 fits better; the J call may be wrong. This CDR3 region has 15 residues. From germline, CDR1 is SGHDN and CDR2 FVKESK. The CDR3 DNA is TGTGCCAGCAGCCAAGCAGGTTCTGTGACCCACGAGCAGTACTTC. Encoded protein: CASSQAGSVTHEQYF.

CDR3 bases: TGTGCCAGCACCGGTCTAATAAATTCACCCCTCCACTTT. Its translation is CASTGLINSPLHF. The J gene is TRBJ1-6, the V gene TRBV2; no reliable D call. Germline-derived CDR1 and CDR2 are SNHLY and FYNNEI. The CDR3 consists of 13 residues. V shed 7 bases and J shed 7 bases, with 11 bases lying between them. Full variable domain (missing parts from reference TRBV2 and TRBJ1-6): EPEVTQTPSHQVTQMGQEVILRCVPISNHLYFYWYRQILGQKVEFLVSFYNNEISEKSEIFDDQFSVERPDGSNFTLKIRSTKLEDSAMYFCASTGLINSPLHFGNGTRLTVT.

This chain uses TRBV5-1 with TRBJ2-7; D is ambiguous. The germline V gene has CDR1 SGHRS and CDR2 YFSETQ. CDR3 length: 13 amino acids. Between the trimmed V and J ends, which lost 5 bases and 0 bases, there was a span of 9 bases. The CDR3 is CASSTPISYEQYF. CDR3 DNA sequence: TGCGCCAGCAGTACTCCTATCTCCTACGAGCAGTACTTC.

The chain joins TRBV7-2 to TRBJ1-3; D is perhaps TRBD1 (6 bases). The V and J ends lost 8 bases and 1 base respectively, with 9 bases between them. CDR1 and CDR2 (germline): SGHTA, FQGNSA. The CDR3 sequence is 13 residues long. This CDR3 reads CASRGASGNTIYF. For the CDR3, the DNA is TGTGCCAGCCGGGGGGCGTCTGGAAACACCATATATTTT.